Shown below are 6 T cell receptor beta chains from a single sample sequenced in a study of blood T cell repertoires in COVID-19. Produced via immunoSEQ multiplex PCR; TCRdb's table is partial and in-frame only. This sample has 350,000 to 450,000 clones, with about 85% found just once. The sequenced sample consisted of peripheral blood. These receptors were taken from a woman aged 18-35 years with acute or convalescent COVID-19.

The chain joins TRBV9 to TRBJ2-7; D gene unclear. The length of the CDR3 is 13 residues. In germline, CDR1 is SGDLS, CDR2 YYNGEE. Trimming cost V 4 bases and J 2 bases, with 10 bases left between them. This chain's CDR3 is CASSPSRPYEQYF. CDR3 nucleotide sequence: TGTGCCAGCAGCCCCTCGCGGCCCTACGAGCAGTACTTC.

This clone was counted once. The rearrangement uses TRBV28 and TRBJ1-5; D possibly corresponds to TRBD1 (5 bases). Trimming left V 6 bases short and J 4 bases short, with 10 bases between. The germline CDR1 and CDR2 sequences are MDHEN and SYDVKM. The CDR3 totals 13 residues. The CDR3, as DNA: TGTGCCAGCAGGATAGACAGTAATCAGCCCCAGCATTTT. Translated, it gives CASRIDSNQPQHF.

This chain joins TRBV28 and TRBJ2-4, with 7 positions matching TRBD2. CDR1 is MDHEN and CDR2 is SYDVKM in the germline V gene. V lost 7 bases, J lost 0 bases, and 18 bases stayed unmatched. The CDR3 is 19 amino acids. In DNA, the CDR3 is TGTGCCAGCACTCTAGGTGGGGCTAGCGGAAATCTAGCCAAAAACATTCAGTACTTC. Protein: CASTLGGASGNLAKNIQYF.

The V gene is TRBV19, the J gene TRBJ1-2; no clear D gene. V was pared by 6 bases and J by 7 bases, with 12 bases between. This CDR3 spans 12 amino acids. Germline V gene data show CDR1 as LNHDA and CDR2 as SQIVND (reference sequence). CDR3 in DNA: TGTGCCAGTAGCCCCCGGGCGGGTGGCTACACCTTC. Amino acid sequence: CASSPRAGGYTF.

The chain couples TRBV19 to TRBJ2-3, with D maybe TRBD2 (6 bases). The CDR3 loop spans 16 amino acids. Trimming took 5 bases from V and 2 from J, leaving 17 bases between them. Per the germline V gene, CDR1 is LNHDA and CDR2 is SQIVND (reference sequence). CDR3 DNA sequence: TGTGCCAGTAGTCGCGAAACAGCGGGCCTCACAGATACGCAGTATTTT. As protein: CASSRETAGLTDTQYF.

V gene TRBV28 combines with J gene TRBJ2-1; 11 bases map to TRBD2. Germline loops: CDR1 MDHEN, CDR2 SYDVKM. The V segment lost 5 bases and the J segment 10 bases; nucleotides outside the gene matches: 19. The CDR3 is 18 amino acids. The CDR3 DNA reads as TGTGCCAGCAGTCCCGAAGGCGGCCTAGCGGGAGGACCTAGGGAGCAGTTCTTC. Its translation is CASSPEGGLAGGPREQFF.